This record covers a single T cell receptor (beta chain). The record originates from a study of T cell repertoires in cytomegalovirus infection. TCRdb re-derived calls from the reads in MiXCR, one entry per CDR3 protein. The table shows under 300,000 distinct CDR3 sequences, with around 15% occurring only once. Germline values: CDR1 MNHEY, CDR2 SVGEGT. V dropped 4 bases and J dropped 2 bases, with 11 bases sitting between them. The CDR3 is 14 amino acids. The sequencing input was CD8+ T cells from PBMCs. This sequence joins TRBV6-2 or TRBV6-3 and TRBJ1-2; D remains ambiguous. The sequence was collected from a human donor in good health (CMV status not recorded). Some clones in this sample may be carry-over from other donors' samples. The CDR3 sequence: CASSFFQENYGYTF. The CDR3 bases are TGTGCCAGCAGTTTTTTTCAGGAGAACTATGGCTACACCTTC.